This T cell receptor beta chain was obtained from a study of T cells in Graves' hyperthyroidism and ophthalmopathy. Overall study results and limits: Blood shared most expanded thyroid clonotypes above 0.001.

Disease lasting under 3 months, a NOSPECS grade of at least 4, and a Clinical Activity Score of at least 3 were features of the ophthalmopathy patients. The source material, RNA transcripts, was used to amplify TCR beta CDR3 regions. The HTBI primer set was used in a first-round RT-PCR of the TCR CDR3. TCRdb called the multiplex PCR reads again in MiXCR, with one record for every CDR3 protein. The sample has fewer than 650,000 distinct CDR3 sequences, 12% to 15% seen once. Points on this clonotype: No antigen is known for it.

Germline-derived CDR1 and CDR2 are MDHEN and SYDVKM. The CDR3 loop spans 16 amino acids. V lost 5 bases, J lost 0 bases, and 15 bases lay in between. The clonotype originates from a woman younger than 35 with Graves' ophthalmopathy. The gene calls are TRBV28 and TRBJ2-3, with D unclear. The sample taken for sequencing was blood. The CDR3 sequence: CASSPIRSTSTDTQYF. In DNA form, the CDR3 reads TGTGCCAGCAGTCCCATCCGATCGACAAGCACAGATACGCAGTATTTT. The full variable domain, completed using reference TRBV28 and TRBJ2-3, is DVKVTQSSRYLVKRTGEKVFLECVQDMDHENMFWYRQDPGLGLRLIYFSYDVKMKEKGDIPEGYSVSREKKERFSLILESASTNQTSMYLCASSPIRSTSTDTQYFGPGTRLTVL.